These 15 T cell receptor beta chains were all obtained from the same sample, sequenced in a study of blood T cells in healthy people across ages. Through a sample-barcoded 5' primer and a J-beta primer mix, a second PCR was run for about 6 to 12 cycles. MiXCR was run by TCRdb on the 5' RACE reads, yielding one entry per CDR3 protein. The table includes about 640,000 distinct CDR3 sequences, less than 35% detected once. Sequenced sample: blood. These receptors originate from a woman older than 75 in good health.

This clonotype was observed a few times. The CDR3 nucleotides read TGTGCCAGCAGTGGAGGGGCGGACAGGGGACAGCCCCAGCATTTT. Its protein is CASSGGADRGQPQHF. The chain links TRBV2 to TRBJ1-5, with 9 bases lining up with TRBD1. Per the germline V gene, CDR1 is SNHLY and CDR2 is FYNNEI. The V gene end was trimmed by 4 bases and the J gene end by 7 bases; junction bases not matched to a gene: 8. The CDR3 loop spans 15 amino acids.

This clonotype turned up a few times. The chain couples TRBV13 to TRBJ1-1; D not certain. The CDR3 length is 11 residues. Germline assignment: CDR1 PRHDT and CDR2 FYEKMQ (reference sequence). V lost 5 bases and J lost 7, with 8 bases in between. CDR3 amino acids: CASSPLGEAFF. The CDR3 DNA sequence: TGTGCCAGCAGCCCCCTTGGTGAAGCTTTCTTT.

This clonotype was seen only a few times. A single base separates this from a much larger clone, so it may be a read error. J is TRBJ2-3 and V is TRBV6-5; 8 bases align to TRBD1. Looked up from germline, CDR1 is MNHEY and CDR2 is SVGAGI. The CDR3 length is 12 residues. The CDR3 sequence: CACSGPGQERYF. The CDR3 coding sequence is TGTGCCTGCAGCGGACCGGGACAGGAAAGGTATTTT.

The chain recombines TRBV29-1 with TRBJ2-1, with TRBD1 as a possible D gene (5 bases). Trimming took off 6 bases at V and 5 bases at J, with 11 bases between the two ends. This CDR3 comprises 12 residues. The germline V gene encodes CDR1 SQVTM and CDR2 ANQGSEA. Here the CDR3 reads CSVLDINNEQFF. CDR3 sequence (DNA): TGCAGCGTCCTGGACATTAACAATGAGCAGTTCTTC.

This clonotype was seen a few times. The chain combines TRBV28 with TRBJ1-5, with TRBD1 identical over 7 bases. Trimming at V came to 4 bases and at J to 0 bases, leaving 6 bases not matched to a gene. Germline V CDR1 and CDR2: MDHEN, SYDVKM. The CDR3 is 16 amino acids. In DNA form, the CDR3 reads TGTGCCAGCAGTTCCAGACGGACAGGTAGCAATCAGCCCCAGCATTTT. It specifies CASSSRRTGSNQPQHF.

With regard to this clonotype: This may come from a read error, since a much larger clone is one base off. The genes are TRBV6-6 and TRBJ2-3; TRBD2 agrees at 7 bases. From germline, CDR1 is MNHNY and CDR2 SVGAGI (reference sequence). The CDR3 consists of 15 residues. CDR3 nucleotide sequence: TGTGTCAGCAGTTACATGAGGGGAGGGACCGATACGCAGTATTTT. Encoded protein: CVSSYMRGGTDTQYF.

The CDR3 DNA follows: TGTGCCAGCACCAAAGGGGATACAAGGCTGCTGGGTGGTGAAAAACTGTTTTTT. As protein: CASTKGDTRLLGGEKLFF. V gene TRBV5-6 combines with J gene TRBJ1-4; weak D call: TRBD1 (5 bases). Germline V gene data show CDR1 as SGHDT and CDR2 as YYEEEE. With 6 bases removed from V and 7 bases from J, the gap between germline ends came to 28 bases. The CDR3 consists of 18 residues.

This rearrangement joins TRBV12-3 or TRBV12-4 to TRBJ2-1, with D perhaps given as TRBD1 or TRBD2 (5 bases each). Trimming removed 3 bases at V and 10 bases at J, with 13 bases between. The CDR3 length is 13 residues. The CDR3, as DNA: TGTGCCAGCAGTTTGTTCTCCGGGGACGAGCAGTTCTTC. Translating it yields CASSLFSGDEQFF.

This clonotype was seen at least ten times. The chain links TRBV5-1 to TRBJ2-7; D is perhaps TRBD2 (5 bases). V shed 3 bases and J shed 1 base, with 14 bases lying between them. The CDR3 spans 15 residues. Germline V lookup: CDR1 SGHRS, CDR2 YFSETQ. The CDR3 DNA sequence: TGCGCCAGCAGCTCCGGGATGATGGGATCCTACGAGCAGTACTTC. It yields the protein CASSSGMMGSYEQYF.

This clonotype has only a few counts. This chain joins TRBV3-1 and TRBJ2-5, with 8 bases fitting TRBD1. The CDR3 contains 16 residues. Germline trimming cut 2 bases from V and 2 bases from J; bases unmatched to any gene: 7. CDR1 is LGHDT, CDR2 YNNKEL, per germline (reference sequence). Here the CDR3 reads CASSQQSGTGQETQYF. The CDR3 DNA reads as TGTGCCAGCAGCCAACAGTCCGGGACAGGACAAGAGACCCAGTACTTC.

Ten or more counts support this clonotype. This may be a read error, as it is one base from a much larger clone. The rearrangement uses TRBV3-1 and TRBJ1-2; D is possibly TRBD1 (5 bases). In germline, CDR1 is LGHDT, CDR2 YNNKEL (reference sequence). This CDR3 comprises 13 residues. Trimming cost V 5 bases and J 4 bases, with 11 bases left between them. CDR3 in amino acids: CASSSRDCYGYTF. The DNA of the CDR3 is TGTGCCAGCAGCTCAAGGGACTGCTATGGCTACACCTTC.

Remarks on this clonotype: At one end the junction does not follow the germline gene, possibly because of a read error. The chain uses TRBV20-1 and TRBJ1-4; TRBD1 matches 8 bases. Germline V gene sequence: CDR1 DFQATT, CDR2 SNEGSKA (reference sequence). The CDR3 contains 18 residues. CDR3 sequence (DNA): TGCGGTGCTAGAGCCGACAGGGGCAGTATCGCAACTAATGAAAAACTGTTTTTT. Encoded protein: CGARADRGSIATNEKLFF.

This clonotype was recorded a few times. With a much larger clone just one base away, this may be a read error. V and J are TRBV20-1 and TRBJ2-1, with D hard to call. Germline-derived CDR1 and CDR2 are DFQATT and SNEGSKA (reference sequence). This CDR3 is 11 amino acids long. CDR3 sequence reads: CSVRVINEQFF. The CDR3 nucleotides are TGCAGTGTTAGAGTGATCAATGAGCAGTTCTTC.

The chain carries TRBV6-6 and TRBJ1-1, with TRBD1 identical over 7 bases. J was trimmed by 6 bases and V by 5 bases; bases with no gene match: 12. The CDR3 has 15 residues. The germline gives CDR1 MNHNY, CDR2 SVGAGI (reference sequence). Written as DNA, the CDR3 is TGTGCCAGCAGTATACAGGGGAGGGGGGGCGCTGAAGCTTTCTTT. This gives the protein CASSIQGRGGAEAFF.

This clonotype was seen repeatedly, ten times or more. The chain has TRBV20-1 and TRBJ2-5; D is undetermined. The ends were cut back, 1 base at V and 4 bases at J, with 16 bases in the middle. CDR3 length: 15 residues. CDR1 is DFQATT, CDR2 SNEGSKA, per germline (reference sequence). This chain's CDR3 is CSARGVGLGLETQYF. CDR3 coding DNA: TGCAGTGCTAGAGGCGTGGGGTTGGGGTTAGAGACCCAGTACTTC.